The present T cell receptor (beta chain) was sequenced within a study of response to subunit inactivated influenza vaccine. TCRdb ran MiXCR on the RT-PCR reads and lists one entry per CDR3 protein. The data show around 760,000 distinct CDR3 sequences, about 15% seen once. The TCR originated in a man between 50 and 59 years old who received an inactivated influenza vaccine. The specimen was PBMCs from blood, collected 14 to 15 days before vaccination.

The CDR3 loop reads CASSYRTGRSNTEAFF. As DNA, the CDR3 is TGTGCCAGCAGTTACCGTACGGGACGGTCGAACACTGAAGCTTTCTTT. The V call is TRBV6-5, the J call TRBJ1-1; tentative D call: TRBD1 (5 bases). The length of the CDR3 is 16 residues. The V and J ends lost 2 bases and 1 base respectively, with 14 bases between them. CDR1 and CDR2 (germline): MNHEY, SVGAGI.